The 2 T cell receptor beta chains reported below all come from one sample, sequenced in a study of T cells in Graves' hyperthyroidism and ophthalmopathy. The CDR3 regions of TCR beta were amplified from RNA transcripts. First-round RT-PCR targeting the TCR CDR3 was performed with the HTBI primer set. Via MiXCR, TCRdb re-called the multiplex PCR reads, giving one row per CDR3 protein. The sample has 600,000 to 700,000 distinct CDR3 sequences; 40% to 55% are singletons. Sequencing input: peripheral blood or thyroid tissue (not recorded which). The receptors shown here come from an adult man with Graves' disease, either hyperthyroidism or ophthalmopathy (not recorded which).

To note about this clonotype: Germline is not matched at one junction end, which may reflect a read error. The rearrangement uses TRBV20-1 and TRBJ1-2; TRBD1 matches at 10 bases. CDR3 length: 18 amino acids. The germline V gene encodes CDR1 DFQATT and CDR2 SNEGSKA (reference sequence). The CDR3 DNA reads TGCAATGCGGTCCCCCGGGGCCAAACTGACAGGGGGCGCAATGGCCACACCTTC. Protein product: CNAVPRGQTDRGRNGHTF.

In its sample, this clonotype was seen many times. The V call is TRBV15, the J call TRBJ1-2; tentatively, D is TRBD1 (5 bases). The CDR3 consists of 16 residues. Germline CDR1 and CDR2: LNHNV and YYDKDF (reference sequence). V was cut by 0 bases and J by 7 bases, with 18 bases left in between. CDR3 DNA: TGTGCCACCAGCAGAGATAGAGGGACCGAGTCCTCTGGCTACACCTTC. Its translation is CATSRDRGTESSGYTF. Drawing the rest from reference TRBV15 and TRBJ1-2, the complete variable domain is DAMVIQNPRYQVTQFGKPVTLSCSQTLNHNVMYWYQQKSSQAPKLLFHYYDKDFNNEADTPDNFQSRRPNTSFCFLDIRSPGLGDTAMYLCATSRDRGTESSGYTFGSGTRLTVV.